The 19 T cell receptor beta chains below were found in one sample sequenced in a study of T cells expressing NK-cell markers. TCRdb re-called the 5' RACE reads and shows each CDR3 protein once, DNA omitted. The table for this sample gives under 500,000 distinct CDR3 sequences. The sample was blood T cells: a sorted CD56 or NKG2C T cell subset, CD4+ or CD8+ T cells, or bulk PBMC T cells (not recorded which). The receptors were gathered from a woman between 18 and 70 years old in good health.

The chain employs TRBV29-1 and TRBJ2-5. The CDR3 is 11 amino acids. Germline CDR1 reads SQVTM; CDR2 reads ANQGSEA. CDR3 protein: CSVVGPAAQYF.

The chain has TRBV6-5 and TRBJ2-3; lacking DNA, the TRBD1 call made by TCRdb goes unchecked. The length of the CDR3 is 16 residues. Per the germline V gene, CDR1 is MNHEY and CDR2 is SVGAGI. The CDR3 reads CASSYLRARDTDTQYF.

The gene calls are TRBV12-3 or TRBV12-4 and TRBJ2-1; there is no DNA to check the TCRdb D call of TRBD2. The CDR3 loop spans 15 amino acids. The CDR3 loop is CASSFRLADYNEQFF.

The chain recombines TRBV6-2 or TRBV6-3 with TRBJ2-4; the D call from TCRdb, TRBD2, cannot be confirmed without DNA. This CDR3 region has 13 residues. Germline assignment: CDR1 MNHEY and CDR2 SVGEGT. This chain's CDR3 is CASRAGAKNIQYF.

V usage is TRBV4-2 and J usage is TRBJ2-2; the D call of TRBD2 rests on TCRdb alone, since no DNA is present to check it. The CDR3 consists of 18 residues. Germline lookup yields CDR1 LGHNA and CDR2 YNFKEQ. CDR3 residues: CASSQEASGYSNTGELFF.

This chain joins TRBV6-2 or TRBV6-3 and TRBJ2-1; no DNA is available, so the TRBD1 call from TCRdb remains unchecked. The CDR3 has 16 residues. Germline V lookup: CDR1 MNHEY, CDR2 SVGEGT. CDR3 loop: CASSPGTGGVYNEQFF.

The rearrangement uses TRBV7-3 and TRBJ2-1; no DNA is available, so the TRBD2 call from TCRdb remains unchecked. Germline V lookup: CDR1 SGHTA, CDR2 FQGTGA. The CDR3 has 17 amino acids. CDR3 region: CASSLIGGGPSYNEQFF.

The rearrangement joins TRBV2 to TRBJ2-5; TCRdb's D call, TRBD2, is unchecked because there is no DNA. Per germline, CDR1 SNHLY and CDR2 FYNNEI. This CDR3 has 16 residues. This CDR3 reads CASREPPGRAGETQYF.

The CDR3 protein is CASSYNRGVSTEAFF. J is TRBJ1-1 and V is TRBV6-2 or TRBV6-3; TCRdb reports TRBD1, a call that lacks DNA to check it against. There are 15 residues in the CDR3. Germline V CDR1 and CDR2: MNHEY, SVGEGT.

This sequence joins TRBV9 and TRBJ1-2; TCRdb calls TRBD1, which cannot be checked without DNA. The CDR3 sequence is 15 residues long. Germline CDR1 is SGDLS and CDR2 is YYNGEE. The CDR3 loop reads CASSVDPSVSYGYTF.

The CDR3 region is CASSQGQLNNEKLFF. The chain employs TRBV14 and TRBJ1-4; TCRdb's D call, TRBD1, is unchecked because there is no DNA. Looked up from germline, CDR1 is SGHDN and CDR2 is FVKESK. The CDR3 contains 15 residues.

The rearrangement uses TRBV12-3 or TRBV12-4 and TRBJ2-4; TCRdb designates TRBD2, a call that cannot be tested without DNA. The CDR3 has 17 residues. The CDR3 loop reads CASSLYLAGGGKNIQYF.

The J gene is TRBJ2-2, the V gene TRBV5-1. The germline CDR1 and CDR2 sequences are SGHRS and YFSETQ. This CDR3 has 12 residues. CDR3 sequence reads: CASFTEGGELFF. Drawing the rest from reference TRBV5-1 and TRBJ2-2, the complete variable domain is KAGVTQTPRYLIKTRGQQVTLSCSPISGHRSVSWYQQTPGQGLQFLFEYFSETQRNKGNFPGRFSGRQFSNSRSEMNVSTLELGDSALYLCASFTEGGELFFGEGSRLTVL.

The V and J genes are TRBV28 and TRBJ2-1; TCRdb calls TRBD2, which cannot be checked without DNA. The CDR3 runs to 15 residues. Germline assignment: CDR1 MDHEN and CDR2 SYDVKM. The CDR3 sequence: CASINAGPQDNEQFF.

The chain employs TRBV5-6 and TRBJ2-3; the D call of TRBD1 rests on TCRdb alone, since no DNA is present to check it. The CDR3 spans 16 residues. Germline values: CDR1 SGHDT, CDR2 YYEEEE. The CDR3 spells CASSLGTGTGKDTQYF.

This chain connects TRBV20-1 to TRBJ2-3; the D call from TCRdb, TRBD2, cannot be confirmed without DNA. The CDR3 runs 15 residues. Looked up from germline, CDR1 is DFQATT and CDR2 is SNEGSKA (reference sequence). The CDR3 sequence is CSAEGTSGGSSPVYF.

The chain recombines TRBV4-2 with TRBJ1-4; TCRdb picks TRBD1, but there is no DNA to check that call. This CDR3 contains 15 residues. The V gene's germline CDR1 is LGHNA and CDR2 YNFKEQ. CDR3 sequence: CASSQEETGTEKLFF.

The V and J genes are TRBV5-4 and TRBJ2-3. The germline gives CDR1 SGHNT, CDR2 YYREEE (reference sequence). This CDR3 is built from 15 residues. The CDR3: CASSSENPSTDTQYF.

The CDR3 loop reads CASSLTGGGEAFF. The chain is built from TRBV19 and TRBJ1-1; the TCRdb call, TRBD1, lacks DNA for checking. Germline V gives CDR1 LNHDA, CDR2 SQIVND (reference sequence). The CDR3 consists of 13 residues.